This T cell receptor delta chain was observed in a study of Vδ1+ human thymocytes. In this sample, this clone turned up a few times. Its antigen is not known. The template was reverse-transcribed extracted RNA. CDR3 amplicons came from multiplex PCR with pooled V-gene forward and constant-region reverse primers. TCRdb reprocessed the multiplex PCR reads using CATT. The table lists fewer than 90,000 delta-chain clones, approximately 30% of them singletons, with over 0.2% in the top ten. The germline gives CDR1 TSWWSYY, CDR2 QGS. The CDR3 extends over 21 amino acids. Germline trimming cut 1 base from V and 3 bases from J; bases unmatched to any gene: 18. Points from the study as a whole: Highly polyclonal TRG and TRD repertoires with Gaussian CDR3 length distributions appeared in thymus.

Sequencing used Vdelta1+ gamma-delta thymocytes from the thymus. Subset here: FACS-sorted CD3+ TCRalphabeta- TCRVdelta1+ TCRVdelta2- thymocytes. The chain uses TRDV1 and TRDJ1, with 12 bases matching TRDD3. The receptor's source is a boy under two years old who had congenital heart surgery. The CDR3 bases are TGTGCTCTTGGGGAACCGCCTCCCCCCGTGACTGGGGGATACAGCGCCGATAAACTCATCTTT. This codes for CALGEPPPPVTGGYSADKLIF.